This T cell receptor beta chain was captured by sequencing in a study of cytomegalovirus exposure and HLA in healthy donors. Study-level information: Falling in the Caucasian-associated ancestry cluster were 80% to 85% of under 500 genotyped donors.

Researchers ran the PCR with 60 Vbeta and 13 Jbeta primers. Only in-frame clones appear in the TCRdb table, and some are missing; sequencing was by immunoSEQ multiplex PCR. Among fewer than 110,000 clones, under 80% were seen once, and the ten largest hold 12% to 15%. The study's findings and limits: Analyses of presence/absence relied on an assumption of roughly uniform sequencing depth across donors. It was likely that a cluster of highly shared sequence variants was a sequencing artifact. It emerged from a later analysis that several of the most significant clusters appeared to be linked to common viral pathogens.

The CDR3 has 13 residues. V lost 6 bases and J lost 10; bases outside the gene matches: 8. Germline CDR1 is MNHNY and CDR2 is SVGAGI (reference sequence). This clone was seen only a few times. Its antigen remains unidentified. The chain carries TRBV6-6 and TRBJ1-4, with 7 bases aligning to TRBD1. Material: PBMCs. The source of this sequence is a woman in her thirties or forties in good health and CMV-seropositive. For the CDR3, the DNA is TGTGCCAGCAGAGACAGGGAAGAGGGAAAACTGTTTTTT. Amino acids: CASRDREEGKLFF.